One T cell receptor (beta chain) is described in this entry. Its antigen is still unknown. The data originate from a study of T cell responses to AZD1222 COVID-19 vaccine. General study findings and limits: After the peak T cell response, and only then, were repertoires sampled. Donors, mostly white British, included more females; clonal diversity was possibly underestimated.

Repertoires were generated with immunoSEQ multiplex PCR, while TCRdb's copy carries only in-frame clones and drops some. The sample shows about 160,000 clones, 75% to 95% of them seen only once. Second-dose intervals near 4 or 12 weeks were combined. Germline V CDR1 and CDR2: ENHRY, SYGVKD. This CDR3 has 14 amino acids. The V gene lost 3 bases and the J gene lost 1 base, with 9 bases spanning the gap. Sequences were derived from peripheral blood, sampled 28 days after the second AZD1222 dose. V is TRBV10-3 and J is TRBJ2-5; possible D gene TRBD1, 5 bases. The source of this sequence is an adult who received the AZD1222 COVID-19 vaccine. The CDR3 sequence is CAISDSGFQETQYF. DNA of the CDR3: TGTGCCATCAGTGACTCAGGGTTCCAAGAGACCCAGTACTTC.